The TCR beta chain described here comes from a study of T cell repertoires in cytomegalovirus infection. For the study at large: Indications of both CMV infection and matching HLA type were provided by public TCR beta signatures.

TCRdb processed the reads anew with MiXCR; each CDR3 protein has one entry. The sample carries some 70,000 distinct CDR3 sequences, approximately 22% recorded once. The junction had 5 bases not matched to a gene; V was cut back by 7 bases and J by 1 base. Germline CDR1 reads SGHTA; CDR2 reads FQGNSA. The CDR3 length is 14 residues. This clonotype was counted at least ten times. Antigen specificity is unknown. Input material: PBMCs, sequenced either directly or after in vitro stimulation (not recorded which). The rearrangement uses TRBV7-2 and TRBJ1-1; 8 bases are a match to TRBD1. This TCR was sampled from a human donor in good health (CMV status not recorded). Some clones in this sample may be carry-over from other donors' samples. The CDR3 region is CASTTGQGNTEAFF. The CDR3 coding sequence is TGTGCCAGCACCACCGGACAGGGGAACACTGAAGCTTTCTTT. The whole variable domain, remainder taken from reference TRBV7-2 and TRBJ1-1, is GAGVSQSPSNKVTEKGKDVELRCDPISGHTALYWYRQSLGQGLEFLIYFQGNSAPDKSGLPSDRFSAERTGGSVSTLTIQRTQQEDSAVYLCASTTGQGNTEAFFGQGTRLTVV.